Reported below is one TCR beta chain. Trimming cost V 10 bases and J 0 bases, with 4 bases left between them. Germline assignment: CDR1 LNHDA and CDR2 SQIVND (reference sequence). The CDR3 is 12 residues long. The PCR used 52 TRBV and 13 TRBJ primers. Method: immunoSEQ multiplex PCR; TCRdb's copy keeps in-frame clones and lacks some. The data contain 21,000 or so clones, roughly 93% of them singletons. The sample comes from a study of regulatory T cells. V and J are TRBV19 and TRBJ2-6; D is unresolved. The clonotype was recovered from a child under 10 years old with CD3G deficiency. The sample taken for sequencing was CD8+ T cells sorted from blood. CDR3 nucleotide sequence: TGTGCCACCCTCTCTGGGGCCAACGTCCTGACTTTC. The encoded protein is CATLSGANVLTF. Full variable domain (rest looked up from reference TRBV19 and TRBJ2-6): DGGITQSPKYLFRKEGQNVTLSCEQNLNHDAMYWYRQDPGQGLRLIYYSQIVNDFQKGDIAEGYSVSREKKESFPLTVTSAQKNPTAFYLCATLSGANVLTFGAGSRLTVL.